This TCR beta chain derives from a study of blood T cell repertoires in COVID-19. Turning to the study itself: Both acute and convalescent COVID-19 samples were obtained from the United States, Italy and Spain.

Original analysis: Estimation of nucleated cell counts was performed using reference gene primer amplification. Here immunoSEQ multiplex PCR was the method, and the copy in TCRdb shows in-frame clones only, minus some. That table gives V, J and clone size, and the DNA gave D and trimming. The sample has about 64,000 clones; 65% to 90% are singletons. This clone was observed a handful of times. The V and J ends lost 0 bases and 4 bases respectively, with 7 bases between them. Germline-derived CDR1 and CDR2 are SGHVS and FNYEAQ. The CDR3 has 14 residues. The sample comprised peripheral blood. This sequence joins TRBV7-6 and TRBJ1-5; a weak D match, TRBD1 (5 bases). The TCR sequence derives from a man aged 45-65 years with active COVID-19. CDR3 sequence: CASSLAGANQPQHF. The CDR3 DNA sequence: TGTGCCAGCAGCTTAGCAGGGGCAAATCAGCCCCAGCATTTT. Full variable domain (outside the CDR3, taken from reference TRBV7-6 and TRBJ1-5): GAGVSQSPRYKVTKRGQDVALRCDPISGHVSLYWYRQALGQGPEFLTYFNYEAQQDKSGLPNDRFSAERPEGSISTLTIQRTEQRDSAMYRCASSLAGANQPQHFGDGTRLSIL.